Listed below are T cell receptor beta chains from one sample, sequenced in a study of T cell clonotyping in hematopoietic cell transplantation. Using immunoSEQ multiplex PCR, the repertoire was profiled, and TCRdb retains in-frame clones only, with some absent. The repertoire includes over 10,000 clones, 72% of them detected once, and around 15% sits in the top ten. This sample comprised peripheral blood mononuclear cells, obtained 180 days after allogeneic stem cell transplant. The receptors were gathered from a male patient over 55 who had an allogeneic stem cell transplant from an unrelated donor, so the T cells may come from the graft donor. Some clones in this sample may be carry-over from other donors' samples. The CDR3 runs from the conserved cysteine through the conserved F or W. D genes are given only for firm matches. Only part of the rows carry a size: once, few, many, or a class if the clone is expanded.

j_gene: TRBJ2-7
v_gene: TRBV28
d_gene: NA
abundance: NA
CDR3aa: CASSSLAGGIYEQYF
CDR3nt: TGTGCCAGCAGTTCTCTGGCTGGGGGCATCTACGAGCAGTACTTC

j_gene: TRBJ2-1
v_gene: TRBV6-4
d_gene: NA
abundance: once
CDR3aa: CASSVGGEGNEQFF
CDR3nt: TGTGCCAGCAGTGTTGGAGGCGAGGGCAATGAGCAGTTCTTC

j_gene: TRBJ2-2
v_gene: TRBV28
d_gene: NA
abundance: NA
CDR3aa: CASSLFPQRGTGELFF
CDR3nt: TGTGCCAGCAGTTTATTCCCCCAAAGGGGCACCGGGGAGCTGTTTTTT

j_gene: TRBJ2-7
v_gene: TRBV5-6
d_gene: NA
abundance: few
CDR3aa: CASSFNSYEQYF
CDR3nt: TGTGCCAGCAGTTTCAACTCCTACGAGCAGTACTTC

j_gene: TRBJ1-1
v_gene: TRBV10-3
d_gene: NA
abundance: NA
CDR3aa: CAISQGRTEAFF
CDR3nt: TGTGCCATCAGTCAGGGACGCACCGAAGCTTTCTTT

j_gene: TRBJ2-7
v_gene: TRBV5-1
d_gene: NA
abundance: NA
CDR3aa: CASSWPREIEQYF
CDR3nt: TGCGCCAGCAGCTGGCCGAGGGAAATCGAGCAGTACTTC

j_gene: TRBJ1-1
v_gene: TRBV28
d_gene: TRBD1
abundance: NA
CDR3aa: CASSSVAGQGAGDTEAFF
CDR3nt: TGTGCCAGCAGTTCTGTAGCGGGACAGGGGGCCGGGGACACTGAAGCTTTCTTT

j_gene: TRBJ2-1
v_gene: TRBV30
d_gene: NA
abundance: NA
CDR3aa: CAWSEGRPYNEQFF
CDR3nt: TGTGCCTGGAGTGAAGGTAGGCCCTACAATGAGCAGTTCTTC

j_gene: TRBJ1-6
v_gene: TRBV4-3
d_gene: TRBD1
abundance: few
CDR3aa: CASSQPGQYNSPLHF
CDR3nt: TGCGCCAGCAGCCAGCCGGGACAGTATAATTCACCCCTCCACTTT

j_gene: TRBJ1-2
v_gene: TRBV7-2
d_gene: NA
abundance: NA
CDR3aa: CASSSGPYGYTF
CDR3nt: TGTGCCAGCAGCTCAGGACCGTATGGCTACACCTTC

j_gene: TRBJ1-5
v_gene: TRBV2
d_gene: TRBD1
abundance: NA
CDR3aa: CASGGQGGQPQHF
CDR3nt: TGTGCCAGCGGAGGACAGGGCGGTCAGCCCCAGCATTTT

j_gene: TRBJ1-1
v_gene: TRBV19
d_gene: NA
abundance: NA
CDR3aa: CASSLGVGKAFF
CDR3nt: TGTGCCAGTAGTCTCGGGGTGGGGAAAGCTTTCTTT

j_gene: TRBJ1-4
v_gene: TRBV4-3
d_gene: NA
abundance: few
CDR3aa: CASSQDVGLGGMEKLFF
CDR3nt: TGCGCCAGCAGCCAAGATGTGGGTCTGGGGGGAATGGAAAAACTGTTTTTT

j_gene: TRBJ1-2
v_gene: TRBV6-5
d_gene: NA
abundance: NA
CDR3aa: CASSYSHGVLAYGYTF
CDR3nt: TGTGCCAGCAGTTACTCACATGGGGTCCTGGCGTATGGCTACACCTTC

j_gene: TRBJ2-7
v_gene: TRBV6-5
d_gene: NA
abundance: few
CDR3aa: CASSYSPGTYEQYF
CDR3nt: TGTGCCAGCAGTTACTCCCCGGGTACGTACGAGCAGTACTTC

j_gene: TRBJ1-4
v_gene: TRBV6-6
d_gene: TRBD1
abundance: NA
CDR3aa: CASTVGQGGVGEKLFF
CDR3nt: TGTGCCAGCACCGTCGGACAGGGGGGTGTGGGTGAAAAACTGTTTTTT

j_gene: TRBJ1-6
v_gene: TRBV28
d_gene: NA
abundance: NA
CDR3aa: CASSFTDNSPLHF
CDR3nt: TGTGCCAGCAGTTTTACTGATAATTCACCCCTCCACTTT

j_gene: TRBJ2-3
v_gene: TRBV9
d_gene: NA
abundance: NA
CDR3aa: CASSPGPLQDTQYF
CDR3nt: TGTGCCAGCAGCCCAGGGCCCCTCCAGGATACGCAGTATTTT

j_gene: TRBJ2-7
v_gene: TRBV6-4
d_gene: TRBD1
abundance: NA
CDR3aa: CASSETGVEQYF
CDR3nt: TGTGCCAGCAGTGAAACAGGGGTCGAGCAGTACTTC

j_gene: TRBJ1-2
v_gene: TRBV6-5
d_gene: TRBD1
abundance: NA
CDR3aa: CASIRPGQGVYGYTF
CDR3nt: TGTGCCAGCATCCGTCCGGGACAGGGGGTCTATGGCTACACCTTC

j_gene: TRBJ1-5
v_gene: TRBV30
d_gene: NA
abundance: NA
CDR3aa: CAWSVNPAGDQPQHF
CDR3nt: TGTGCCTGGAGTGTAAATCCGGCAGGGGATCAGCCCCAGCATTTT

j_gene: TRBJ1-5
v_gene: TRBV6-5
d_gene: NA
abundance: NA
CDR3aa: CASSYDTHQPQHF
CDR3nt: TGTGCCAGCAGTTACGATACCCATCAGCCCCAGCATTTT

j_gene: TRBJ1-2
v_gene: TRBV14
d_gene: NA
abundance: once
CDR3aa: CASSFQDIYTYGYTF
CDR3nt: TGTGCCAGCAGCTTTCAGGACATCTACACGTATGGCTACACCTTC

j_gene: TRBJ2-3
v_gene: TRBV20-1
d_gene: NA
abundance: NA
CDR3aa: CSAAYPDTQYF
CDR3nt: TGCAGTGCTGCCTACCCCGATACGCAGTATTTT

j_gene: TRBJ1-1
v_gene: TRBV19
d_gene: TRBD1
abundance: NA
CDR3aa: CASRRQGMNTEAFF
CDR3nt: TGTGCCAGTAGACGACAGGGTATGAACACTGAAGCTTTCTTT

j_gene: TRBJ2-3
v_gene: TRBV5-6
d_gene: TRBD1
abundance: few
CDR3aa: CASSLTGEPDTQYF
CDR3nt: TGTGCCAGCAGCTTGACAGGGGAACCAGATACGCAGTATTTT

j_gene: TRBJ2-5
v_gene: TRBV19
d_gene: NA
abundance: NA
CDR3aa: CASSDLQRAQETQYF
CDR3nt: TGTGCCAGTAGTGATCTACAGAGGGCCCAAGAGACCCAGTACTTC

j_gene: TRBJ2-2
v_gene: TRBV4-1
d_gene: TRBD2
abundance: NA
CDR3aa: CASSHGTNLLPNTGELFF
CDR3nt: TGCGCCAGCAGCCACGGGACTAATTTACTACCGAACACCGGGGAGCTGTTTTTT

j_gene: TRBJ2-2
v_gene: TRBV11-3
d_gene: NA
abundance: NA
CDR3aa: CASSLEATGELFF
CDR3nt: TGTGCCAGCAGCTTAGAAGCGACCGGGGAGCTGTTTTTT

j_gene: TRBJ2-1
v_gene: TRBV19
d_gene: NA
abundance: NA
CDR3aa: CASSIGIHEQFF
CDR3nt: TGTGCCAGTAGTATAGGGATCCATGAGCAGTTCTTC

j_gene: TRBJ1-2
v_gene: TRBV7-3
d_gene: NA
abundance: NA
CDR3aa: CASSLSAGAGYTF
CDR3nt: TGTGCCAGCAGCTTATCCGCAGGGGCGGGCTACACCTTC

j_gene: TRBJ1-5
v_gene: TRBV6-1
d_gene: NA
abundance: NA
CDR3aa: CASSGEAGQPQHF
CDR3nt: TGTGCCAGCAGTGGGGAGGCGGGTCAGCCCCAGCATTTT

j_gene: TRBJ1-2
v_gene: TRBV30
d_gene: NA
abundance: NA
CDR3aa: CASPRGIGGYTF
CDR3nt: TGTGCCTCACCGCGGGGGATCGGTGGCTACACCTTC

j_gene: TRBJ1-5
v_gene: TRBV21-1
d_gene: NA
abundance: NA
CDR3aa: CASSRRGTDRDQPQHF
CDR3nt: TGTGCCAGCAGCAGAAGAGGGACAGACCGAGATCAGCCCCAGCATTTT

j_gene: TRBJ1-6
v_gene: TRBV6-5
d_gene: NA
abundance: NA
CDR3aa: CASTGGRSPLHF
CDR3nt: TGTGCCAGCACCGGGGGACGGTCACCCCTCCACTTT

j_gene: TRBJ1-1
v_gene: TRBV5-4
d_gene: TRBD1
abundance: once
CDR3aa: CASSARQGENTEAFF
CDR3nt: TGTGCCAGCAGCGCCCGACAGGGAGAGAACACTGAAGCTTTCTTT

j_gene: TRBJ2-2
v_gene: TRBV5-4
d_gene: NA
abundance: NA
CDR3aa: CASRDSINTGELFF
CDR3nt: TGTGCCAGCAGAGACTCAATAAACACCGGGGAGCTGTTTTTT

j_gene: TRBJ2-7
v_gene: TRBV10-3
d_gene: NA
abundance: NA
CDR3aa: CATAGGFSYEQYF
CDR3nt: TGTGCCACGGCTGGAGGGTTCTCCTACGAGCAGTACTTC

j_gene: TRBJ1-3
v_gene: TRBV6-6
d_gene: NA
abundance: few
CDR3aa: CASRTVTGNTIYF
CDR3nt: TGTGCCAGCAGGACAGTAACTGGAAACACCATATATTTT

j_gene: TRBJ2-1
v_gene: TRBV5-6
d_gene: NA
abundance: NA
CDR3aa: CASSFGSYNEQFF
CDR3nt: TGTGCCAGCAGCTTCGGATCCTACAATGAGCAGTTCTTC